This is a list of T cell receptor beta chains from one sample in a study of shared clonotypes between healthy human individuals. The assay was immunoSEQ multiplex PCR, and TCRdb's table has in-frame clones only and misses some. The data contain approximately 2.5 million clones, more than 85% of them seen just once; the ten biggest clones take up roughly 0.39%. Sequenced: naive CD4+ T cells from PBMCs. The receptor source for this set is a man between 18 and 35 years old in good health. Some clones in this sample may be carry-over from other donors' samples. Each CDR3 is given with its conserved first and last residue. D genes are given only for firm matches. Only some rows state a clone size, as once, few, many or a class for expanded clones.

j_call clone_size d_call v_call cdr3_aa cdr3_nt
TRBJ2-1 . TRBD2 TRBV5-5 CASGIAGGYNEQFF TGTGCCAGCGGGATAGCGGGAGGGTACAATGAGCAGTTCTTC
TRBJ1-2 . . TRBV18 CASSQGFGNGYTF TGTGCCAGCTCACAGGGCTTCGGAAATGGCTACACCTTC
TRBJ1-5 . TRBD1 TRBV18 CASSPAGGGQPQHF TGTGCCAGCTCACCCGCAGGGGGAGGACAGCCCCAGCATTTT
TRBJ2-7 . TRBD1 TRBV4-3 CASSQGQGVREQYF TGCGCCAGCTCCCAGGGACAGGGGGTTCGCGAGCAGTACTTC
TRBJ2-7 once TRBD1 TRBV7-2 CASSYGTGNYEQYF TGTGCCAGCAGCTACGGGACAGGCAACTACGAGCAGTACTTC
TRBJ2-5 . . TRBV5-6 CASSPYDRIGETQYF TGTGCCAGCAGCCCCTACGACAGGATAGGGGAGACCCAGTACTTC
TRBJ2-2 . . TRBV25-1 CASSTSRLNTGELFF TGTGCCAGCAGTACTTCCAGGCTTAACACCGGGGAGCTGTTTTTT
TRBJ2-1 . . TRBV5-1 CASSLDGTPRGEGQFF TGCGCCAGCAGCTTGGACGGGACTCCCCGAGGAGAAGGGCAGTTCTTC
TRBJ1-1 few . TRBV30 CAWSVRWETEAFF TGTGCCTGGAGTGTACGTTGGGAAACTGAAGCTTTCTTT
TRBJ2-7 . . TRBV28 CASTTSSYEQYF TGTGCCAGCACTACGAGCTCCTACGAGCAGTACTTC
TRBJ1-4 . . TRBV28 CASTNGGAREKLFF TGTGCCAGCACCAACGGGGGGGCAAGGGAAAAACTGTTTTTT
TRBJ2-3 . . TRBV25-1 CASSERTNRPYTDTQYF TGTGCCAGCAGTGAGCGAACGAACAGGCCATACACAGATACGCAGTATTTT
TRBJ2-7 . TRBD2 TRBV6-5 CASSRTGTTNYEQYF TGTGCCAGCAGCCGGACCGGGACTACCAACTACGAGCAGTACTTC
TRBJ1-5 once TRBD1 TRBV28 CASSSRDRGDQPQHF TGTGCCAGCAGTTCCAGGGACAGAGGGGATCAGCCCCAGCATTTT
TRBJ2-5 . . TRBV27 CASSLRGGETQYF TGTGCCAGCAGTTTAAGGGGGGGAGAGACCCAGTACTTC
TRBJ2-5 . TRBD1 TRBV6-1 CASSPQGQQTQYF TGTGCCAGCAGTCCACAGGGGCAGCAGACCCAGTACTTC
TRBJ1-2 . TRBD1 TRBV5-1 CASSQIPGTGIGDYGYTF TGCGCCAGCAGCCAAATACCCGGGACAGGGATCGGTGACTATGGCTACACCTTC
TRBJ2-2 . . TRBV6-5 CASSFRSTGELFF TGTGCCAGCAGCTTCCGGAGTACCGGGGAGCTGTTTTTT
TRBJ2-7 . TRBD2 TRBV7-8 CASSLEAGGSYEQYF TGTGCCAGCAGCTTAGAGGCGGGAGGAAGTTACGAGCAGTACTTC
TRBJ2-7 . . TRBV5-1 CASSSTGSRGYEQYF TGCGCCAGCAGCTCCACAGGTTCGAGGGGCTACGAGCAGTACTTC
TRBJ2-7 . . TRBV6-1 CASTREVSSYEQYF TGTGCCAGCACCCGAGAGGTTAGCTCCTACGAGCAGTACTTC
TRBJ1-1 . . TRBV10-2 CASSETRPSMNTEAFF TGCGCCAGCAGCGAGACTAGACCGAGCATGAACACTGAAGCTTTCTTT
TRBJ2-1 once . TRBV28 CASSPPGNEQFF TGTGCCAGCAGTCCCCCAGGCAATGAGCAGTTCTTC
TRBJ1-3 . . TRBV5-4 CASSFAGAGNTIYF TGTGCCAGCAGCTTCGCAGGTGCTGGAAACACCATATATTTT
TRBJ2-6 once . TRBV5-4 CASSPNPSGANVLTF TGTGCCAGCAGCCCCAACCCCTCTGGGGCCAACGTCCTGACTTTC
TRBJ2-7 once . TRBV6-5 CASSYGAASYEQYF TGTGCCAGCAGTTACGGCGCGGCTTCCTACGAGCAGTACTTC
TRBJ2-3 . TRBD2 TRBV7-3 CASSFSRTSDTQYF TGTGCCAGCAGCTTCTCGCGGACTAGCGATACGCAGTATTTT
TRBJ1-3 . TRBD1 TRBV28 CASSSGGQGLNFRDTIYF TGTGCCAGCAGTTCCGGGGGACAGGGCCTTAATTTTAGGGACACCATATATTTT
TRBJ2-5 . . TRBV7-2 CASSLGFPYQETQYF TGTGCCAGCAGCTTAGGCTTTCCGTACCAAGAGACCCAGTACTTC
TRBJ2-7 . . TRBV11-2 CASSFPGLSYEQYF TGTGCCAGCAGCTTCCCGGGCCTCTCCTACGAGCAGTACTTC
TRBJ2-4 . . TRBV5-4 CASSLGGVGNIQYF TGTGCCAGCAGCTTGGGGGGCGTGGGAAACATTCAGTACTTC
TRBJ2-7 . TRBD2 TRBV7-8 CASSKTGTTYEQYF TGTGCCAGCAGCAAAACCGGGACTACCTACGAGCAGTACTTC
TRBJ1-2 . . TRBV11-2 CASSLDPRARDYGYTF TGTGCCAGCAGCTTAGATCCCCGGGCGCGGGACTATGGCTACACCTTC
TRBJ2-1 . . TRBV7-2 CASSGSSYNEQFF TGTGCCAGCAGCGGTAGCTCCTACAATGAGCAGTTCTTC
TRBJ2-1 . . TRBV10-1 CASPPDTGSYNEQFF TGCGCCAGCCCACCCGACACGGGATCCTACAATGAGCAGTTCTTC
TRBJ2-1 once . TRBV10-3 CAISGLAIAYNEQFF TGTGCCATCAGTGGGCTAGCTATCGCTTACAATGAGCAGTTCTTC
TRBJ1-4 . TRBD1 TRBV11-2 CASTLWGEGADEKLFF TGTGCCAGCACCCTTTGGGGAGAGGGGGCCGATGAAAAACTGTTTTTT
TRBJ2-3 . TRBD2 TRBV5-4 CASSPKTSGSTDTQYF TGTGCCAGCAGCCCCAAGACTAGCGGGAGCACAGATACGCAGTATTTT